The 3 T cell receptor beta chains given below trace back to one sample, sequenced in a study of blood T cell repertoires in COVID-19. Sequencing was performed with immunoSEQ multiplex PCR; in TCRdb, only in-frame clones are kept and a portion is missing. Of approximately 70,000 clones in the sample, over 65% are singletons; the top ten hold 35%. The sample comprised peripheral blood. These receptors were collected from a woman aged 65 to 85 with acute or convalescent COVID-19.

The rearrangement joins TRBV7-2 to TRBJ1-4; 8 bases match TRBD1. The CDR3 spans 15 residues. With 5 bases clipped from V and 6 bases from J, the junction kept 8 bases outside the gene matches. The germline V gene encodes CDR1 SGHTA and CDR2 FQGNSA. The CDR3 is CASSAKTGVYEKLFF. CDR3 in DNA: TGTGCCAGCAGCGCAAAGACAGGGGTTTATGAAAAACTGTTTTTT.

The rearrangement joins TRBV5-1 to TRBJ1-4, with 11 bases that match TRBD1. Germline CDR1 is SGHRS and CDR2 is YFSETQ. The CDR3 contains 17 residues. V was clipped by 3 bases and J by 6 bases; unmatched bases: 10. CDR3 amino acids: CASSSGTGGAGYEKLFF. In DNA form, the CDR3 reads TGCGCCAGCAGCTCCGGGACAGGGGGTGCGGGGTATGAAAAACTGTTTTTT. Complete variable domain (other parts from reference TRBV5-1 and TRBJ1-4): KAGVTQTPRYLIKTRGQQVTLSCSPISGHRSVSWYQQTPGQGLQFLFEYFSETQRNKGNFPGRFSGRQFSNSRSEMNVSTLELGDSALYLCASSSGTGGAGYEKLFFGSGTQLSVL.

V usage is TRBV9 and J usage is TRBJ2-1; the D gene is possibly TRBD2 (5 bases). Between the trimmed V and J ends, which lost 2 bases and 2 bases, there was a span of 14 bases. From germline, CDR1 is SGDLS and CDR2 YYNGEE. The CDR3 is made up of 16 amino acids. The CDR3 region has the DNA TGTGCCAGCAGCGTCGGAGGTAGGGTCACCTACAATGAGCAGTTCTTC. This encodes CASSVGGRVTYNEQFF. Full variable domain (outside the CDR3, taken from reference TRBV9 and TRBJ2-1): DSGVTQTPKHLITATGQRVTLRCSPRSGDLSVYWYQQSLDQGLQFLIQYYNGEERAKGNILERFSAQQFPDLHSELNLSSLELGDSALYFCASSVGGRVTYNEQFFGPGTRLTVL.